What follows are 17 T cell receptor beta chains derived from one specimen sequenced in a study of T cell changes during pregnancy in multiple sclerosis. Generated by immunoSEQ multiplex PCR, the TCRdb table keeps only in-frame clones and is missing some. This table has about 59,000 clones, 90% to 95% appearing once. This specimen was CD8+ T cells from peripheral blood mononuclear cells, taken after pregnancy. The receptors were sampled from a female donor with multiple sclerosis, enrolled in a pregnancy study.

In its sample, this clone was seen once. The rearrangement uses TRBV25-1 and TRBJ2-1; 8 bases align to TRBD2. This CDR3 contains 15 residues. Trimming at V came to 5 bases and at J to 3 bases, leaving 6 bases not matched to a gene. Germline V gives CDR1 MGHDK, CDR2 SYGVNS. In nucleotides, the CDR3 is TGTGCCAGCAGTACTAGCGGACCCCTCTACAATGAGCAGTTCTTC. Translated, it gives CASSTSGPLYNEQFF.

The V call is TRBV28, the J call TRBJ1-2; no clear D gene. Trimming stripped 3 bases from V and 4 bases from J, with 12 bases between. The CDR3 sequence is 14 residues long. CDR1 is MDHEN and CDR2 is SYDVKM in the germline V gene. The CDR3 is CASSFSHGAYGYTF. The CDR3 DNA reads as TGTGCCAGCAGTTTTAGTCACGGTGCCTATGGCTACACCTTC.

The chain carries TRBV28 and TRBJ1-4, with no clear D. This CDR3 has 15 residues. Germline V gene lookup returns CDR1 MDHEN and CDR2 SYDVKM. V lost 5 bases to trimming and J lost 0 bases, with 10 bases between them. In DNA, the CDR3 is TGTGCCAGCAGTCCCTGGGGAGCAACTAATGAAAAACTGTTTTTT. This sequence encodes CASSPWGATNEKLFF.

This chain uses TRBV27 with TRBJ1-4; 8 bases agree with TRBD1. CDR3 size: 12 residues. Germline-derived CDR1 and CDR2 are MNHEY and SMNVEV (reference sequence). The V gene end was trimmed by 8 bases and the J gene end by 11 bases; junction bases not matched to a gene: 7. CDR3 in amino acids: CASGRTGRKLFF. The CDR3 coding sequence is TGTGCCAGCGGGCGGACAGGGAGGAAACTGTTTTTT.

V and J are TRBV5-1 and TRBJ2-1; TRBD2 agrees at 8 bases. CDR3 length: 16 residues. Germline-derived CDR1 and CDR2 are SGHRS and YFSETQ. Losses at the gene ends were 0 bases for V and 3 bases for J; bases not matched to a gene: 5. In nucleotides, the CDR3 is TGCGCCAGCAGCTTGGTGGCGGGAGGCTACTACAATGAGCAGTTCTTC. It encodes CASSLVAGGYYNEQFF. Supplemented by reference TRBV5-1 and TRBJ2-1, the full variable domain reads KAGVTQTPRYLIKTRGQQVTLSCSPISGHRSVSWYQQTPGQGLQFLFEYFSETQRNKGNFPGRFSGRQFSNSRSEMNVSTLELGDSALYLCASSLVAGGYYNEQFFGPGTRLTVL.

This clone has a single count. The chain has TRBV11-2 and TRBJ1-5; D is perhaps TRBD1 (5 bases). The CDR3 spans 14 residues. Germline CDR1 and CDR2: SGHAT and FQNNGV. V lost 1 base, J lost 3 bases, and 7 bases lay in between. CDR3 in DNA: TGTGCCAGCAGCTTAGGACAGAACAATCAGCCCCAGCATTTT. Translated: CASSLGQNNQPQHF.

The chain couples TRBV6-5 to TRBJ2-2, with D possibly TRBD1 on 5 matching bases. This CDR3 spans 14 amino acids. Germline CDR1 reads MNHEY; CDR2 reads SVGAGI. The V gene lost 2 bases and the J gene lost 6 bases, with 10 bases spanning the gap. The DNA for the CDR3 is TGTGCCAGCAGTTACGGGGCTAGATCCGGGGAGCTGTTTTTT. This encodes CASSYGARSGELFF.

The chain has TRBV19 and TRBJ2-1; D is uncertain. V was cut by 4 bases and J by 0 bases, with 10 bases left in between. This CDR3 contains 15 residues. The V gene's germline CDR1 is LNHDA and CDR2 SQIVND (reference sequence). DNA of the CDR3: TGTGCCAGTAGTACCCCGGGTAGCTCCTACAATGAGCAGTTCTTC. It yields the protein CASSTPGSSYNEQFF. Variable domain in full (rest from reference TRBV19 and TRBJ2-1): DGGITQSPKYLFRKEGQNVTLSCEQNLNHDAMYWYRQDPGQGLRLIYYSQIVNDFQKGDIAEGYSVSREKKESFPLTVTSAQKNPTAFYLCASSTPGSSYNEQFFGPGTRLTVL.

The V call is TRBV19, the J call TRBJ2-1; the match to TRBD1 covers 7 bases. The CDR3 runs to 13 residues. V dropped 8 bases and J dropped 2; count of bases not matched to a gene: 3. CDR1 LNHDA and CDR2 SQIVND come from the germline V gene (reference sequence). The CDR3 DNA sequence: TGTGCCAGTTCCGGGACAGCCTACAATGAGCAGTTCTTC. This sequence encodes CASSGTAYNEQFF.

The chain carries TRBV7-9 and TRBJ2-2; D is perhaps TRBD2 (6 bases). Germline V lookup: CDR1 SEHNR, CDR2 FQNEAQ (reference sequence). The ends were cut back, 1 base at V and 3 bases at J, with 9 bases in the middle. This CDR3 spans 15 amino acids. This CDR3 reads CASSLVGGDTGELFF. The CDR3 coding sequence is TGTGCCAGCAGCTTAGTTGGAGGGGACACCGGGGAGCTGTTTTTT.

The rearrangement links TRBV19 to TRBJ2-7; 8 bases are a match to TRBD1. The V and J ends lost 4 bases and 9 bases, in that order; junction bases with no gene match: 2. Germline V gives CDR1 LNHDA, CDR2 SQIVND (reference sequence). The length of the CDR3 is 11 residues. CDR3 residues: CASSKGTGQYF. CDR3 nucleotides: TGTGCCAGTAGTAAAGGGACAGGGCAGTACTTC.

CDR3 sequence (DNA): TGTGCCAGCAGCTTGGGCACTGAGCAGTACTTC. Protein: CASSLGTEQYF. The chain employs TRBV5-6 and TRBJ2-7, with D unresolved. Trimming left V 0 bases short and J 7 bases short, with 5 bases between. Germline V gives CDR1 SGHDT, CDR2 YYEEEE. This CDR3 is 11 amino acids long.

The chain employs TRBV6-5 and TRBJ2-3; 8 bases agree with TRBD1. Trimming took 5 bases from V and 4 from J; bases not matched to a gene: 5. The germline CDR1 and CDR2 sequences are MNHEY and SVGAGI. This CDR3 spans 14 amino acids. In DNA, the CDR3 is TGTGCCAGCAGTGGCGGACAGGGAGCAGATACGCAGTATTTT. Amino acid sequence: CASSGGQGADTQYF.

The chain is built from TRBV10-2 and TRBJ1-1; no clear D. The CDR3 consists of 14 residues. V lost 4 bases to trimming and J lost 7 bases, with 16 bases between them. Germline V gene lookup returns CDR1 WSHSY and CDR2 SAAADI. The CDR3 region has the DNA TGCGCCAGCAGTGGTTTGGACTCCTCGGGTGAAGCTTTCTTT. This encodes CASSGLDSSGEAFF.

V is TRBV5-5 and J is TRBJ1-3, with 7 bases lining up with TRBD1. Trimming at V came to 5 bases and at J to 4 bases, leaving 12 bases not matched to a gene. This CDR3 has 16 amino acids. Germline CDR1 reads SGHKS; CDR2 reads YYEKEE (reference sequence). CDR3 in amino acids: CASRPRQGPGGNTIYF. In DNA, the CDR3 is TGTGCCAGCAGGCCCCGACAGGGTCCTGGAGGAAACACCATATATTTT.

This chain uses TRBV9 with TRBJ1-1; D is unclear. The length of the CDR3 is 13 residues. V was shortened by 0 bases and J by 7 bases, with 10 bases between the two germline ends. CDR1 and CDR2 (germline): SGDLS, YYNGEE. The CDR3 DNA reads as TGTGCCAGCAGCGTAGGCGCGGCGAGTGAAGCTTTCTTT. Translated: CASSVGAASEAFF.

The CDR3 is CASSLLDRYYEQYF. CDR3 sequence (DNA): TGTGCCAGCAGTTTATTAGACAGATACTACGAGCAGTACTTC. The chain is built from TRBV27 and TRBJ2-7; maybe TRBD1 (5 bases). CDR1 and CDR2 from the germline V gene are MNHEY and SMNVEV (reference sequence). This CDR3 has 14 residues. V gave up 1 base and J gave up 3 bases, with 10 bases separating them.